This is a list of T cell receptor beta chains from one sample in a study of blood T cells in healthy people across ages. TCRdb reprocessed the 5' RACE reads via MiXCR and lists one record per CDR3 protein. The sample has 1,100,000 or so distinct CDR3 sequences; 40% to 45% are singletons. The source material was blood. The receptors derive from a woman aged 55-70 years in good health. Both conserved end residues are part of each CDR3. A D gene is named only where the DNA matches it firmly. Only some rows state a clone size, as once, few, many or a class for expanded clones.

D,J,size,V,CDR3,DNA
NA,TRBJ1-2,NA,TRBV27,CASSDSLSDGYTF,TGTGCCAGCAGCGACAGCCTTAGTGATGGCTACACCTTC
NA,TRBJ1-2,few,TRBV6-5,CASSDSGQGSYTF,TGTGCCAGCAGTGACTCCGGTCAGGGAAGCTACACCTTC
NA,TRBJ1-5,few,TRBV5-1,CASSMEPNSNQPQHF,TGCGCCAGCAGCATGGAACCAAATAGCAATCAGCCCCAGCATTTT
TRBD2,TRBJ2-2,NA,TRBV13,CASSLGSSGAIGELFF,TGTGCCAGCAGCTTAGGCTCCAGCGGGGCAATCGGGGAGCTGTTTTTT
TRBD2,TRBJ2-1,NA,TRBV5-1,CASSSIGLGGDEQFF,TGCGCCAGCAGCTCGATAGGACTAGGAGGGGATGAGCAGTTCTTC
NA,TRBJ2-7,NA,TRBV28,CASRPTPTSSYEQYF,TGTGCCAGCAGACCGACACCAACTAGCTCCTACGAGCAGTACTTC
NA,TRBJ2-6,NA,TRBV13,CASRLLQASSGANVLTF,TGTGCCAGCAGGCTACTACAGGCGTCCTCTGGGGCCAACGTCCTGACTTTC
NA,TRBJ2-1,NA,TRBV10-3,CAIGSGASSYNEQFF,TGTGCCATCGGGTCCGGGGCCAGCTCCTACAATGAGCAGTTCTTC
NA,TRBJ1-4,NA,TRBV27,CASSFNEDEKLFF,TGTGCCAGCAGTTTTAACGAAGATGAAAAACTGTTTTTT
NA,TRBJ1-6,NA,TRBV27,CASSFGPNSPLHF,TGTGCCAGCAGTTTCGGCCCCAATTCACCCCTCCACTTT
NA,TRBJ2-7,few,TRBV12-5,CASGLVGTDSAYEQYF,TGTGCTAGTGGTTTGGTAGGTACGGACTCGGCCTACGAGCAGTACTTC
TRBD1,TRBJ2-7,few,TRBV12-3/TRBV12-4,CASSRTGVVDEQYF,TGTGCCAGCAGTCGTACAGGGGTTGTGGACGAGCAGTACTTC
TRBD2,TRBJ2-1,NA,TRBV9,CASSVEVAGGNNEQFF,TGTGCCAGCAGCGTAGAAGTTGCGGGAGGTAACAATGAGCAGTTCTTC